The 2 T cell receptor beta chains presented below share a single source sample, sequenced in a study of T cell responses to AZD1222 COVID-19 vaccine. The protocol was immunoSEQ multiplex PCR, while the TCRdb copy is restricted to in-frame clones and leaves out a portion. The data show about 140,000 clones, approximately 93% seen once. The sequences come from peripheral blood, collected on day 0 of MenACWY control vaccination. The receptors come from an adult in good health.

The chain has TRBV3-1 (or the pseudogene TRBV3-2) and TRBJ2-5; 7 positions agree with TRBD2. V was clipped by 0 bases and J by 2 bases; unmatched bases: 3. CDR1 is LGHDT and CDR2 is YNNKEL in the germline V gene (reference sequence). The CDR3 spans 15 residues. The CDR3 bases are TGTGCCAGCAGCCAAGATGCCGGGGGGCAAGAGACCCAGTACTTC. Its translation: CASSQDAGGQETQYF.

The CDR3 DNA sequence: TGTGCCAGCAGTCGGGACAGAGGATACGAGCAGTACTTC. Its protein is CASSRDRGYEQYF. The V call is TRBV6-5, the J call TRBJ2-7, with 7 bases lining up with TRBD1. CDR1 and CDR2 (germline): MNHEY, SVGAGI. The CDR3 runs 13 residues. V trimming: 5 bases; J trimming: 4 bases; junction bases outside the gene matches: 5.